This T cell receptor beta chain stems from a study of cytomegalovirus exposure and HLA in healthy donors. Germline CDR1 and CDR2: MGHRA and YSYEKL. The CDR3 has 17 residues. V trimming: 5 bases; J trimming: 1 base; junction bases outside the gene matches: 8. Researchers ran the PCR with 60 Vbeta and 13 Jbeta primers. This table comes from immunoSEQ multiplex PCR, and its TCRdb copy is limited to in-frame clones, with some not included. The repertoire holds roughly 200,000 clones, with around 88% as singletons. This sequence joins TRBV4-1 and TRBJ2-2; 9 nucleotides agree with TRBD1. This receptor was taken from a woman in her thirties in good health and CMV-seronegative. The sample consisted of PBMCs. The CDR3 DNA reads TGCGCCAGCAGCTTCCTCCCGGGACAGGGGAACACCGGGGAGCTGTTTTTT. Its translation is CASSFLPGQGNTGELFF.